A single sample is the source of the 15 T cell receptor beta chains below, sequenced in a study of cytomegalovirus exposure and HLA in healthy donors. Amplification used 60 Vbeta primers and 13 Jbeta primers. Method: immunoSEQ multiplex PCR; TCRdb's copy keeps in-frame clones and lacks some. The sample comprises about 180,000 clones, roughly four fifths of which are singletons, and roughly 4.9% rests with the top ten. The sample was PBMCs. All receptors derive from a woman aged 18-29 years in good health and CMV-seropositive.

This clone was seen a single time. V and J are TRBV7-2 and TRBJ2-7; the D gene is possibly TRBD2 (5 bases). With 4 bases removed from V and 4 bases from J, the gap between germline ends came to 20 bases. CDR1 and CDR2 (germline): SGHTA, FQGNSA. CDR3 length equals 16 residues. Written as DNA, the CDR3 is TGTGCCAGCAGCTCCTCGGCCGGGATTCGAGGTTACGAGCAGTACTTC. It yields the protein CASSSSAGIRGYEQYF.

The V gene is TRBV2, the J gene TRBJ1-1; no clear D. This CDR3 region has 16 residues. Germline V gives CDR1 SNHLY, CDR2 FYNNEI. V was shortened by 5 bases and J by 0 bases, with 16 bases between the two germline ends. CDR3 DNA: TGTGCCAGCAGTCGGACGGGGTTTAGCATGAACACTGAAGCTTTCTTT. Protein: CASSRTGFSMNTEAFF.

This clone was seen a single time. The chain has TRBV10-1 and TRBJ2-1; a possible D gene is TRBD1 (6 bases). Germline V gene sequence: CDR1 WNHNN, CDR2 SYGVQD (reference sequence). This CDR3 contains 14 residues. V lost 4 bases and J 5 bases, leaving 12 bases between the germline ends. As DNA, the CDR3 is TGCGCCAGCAGTGTAGGGGGAACGAACAATGAGCAGTTCTTC. Amino acids: CASSVGGTNNEQFF.

This rearrangement joins TRBV5-6 to TRBJ2-7, with D possibly being TRBD2 (6 bases). The CDR3 contains 13 residues. V was trimmed by 2 bases and J by 4 bases, leaving 10 bases between them. Germline CDR1 reads SGHDT; CDR2 reads YYEEEE. The CDR3 sequence is CASSFLGTYEQYF. CDR3 nucleotide sequence: TGTGCCAGCAGCTTCCTTGGGACTTACGAGCAGTACTTC. Looking up the rest from reference TRBV5-6 and TRBJ2-7 gives the full variable domain: DAGVTQSPTHLIKTRGQQVTLRCSPKSGHDTVSWYQQALGQGPQFIFQYYEEEERQRGNFPDRFSGHQFPNYSSELNVNALLLGDSALYLCASSFLGTYEQYFGPGTRLTVT.

The chain combines TRBV29-1 with TRBJ2-5, with TRBD1 matching over 8 bases. The CDR3 is 14 residues long. Germline V CDR1 and CDR2: SQVTM, ANQGSEA. The J segment lost 4 bases and the V segment lost 6 bases, leaving 10 bases of the junction unmatched. CDR3 DNA sequence: TGCAGCGTGGGGCGACAGGGGCCGGGAGAGACCCAGTACTTC. This codes for CSVGRQGPGETQYF.

The chain has TRBV7-2 and TRBJ2-7, with D unclear. Germline-derived CDR1 and CDR2 are SGHTA and FQGNSA. This CDR3 has 13 amino acids. Trimming stripped 1 base from V and 6 bases from J, with 10 bases between. CDR3 amino acids: CASSLVTTSEQYF. CDR3 DNA sequence: TGTGCCAGCAGCTTAGTTACCACCAGCGAGCAGTACTTC.

The rearrangement links TRBV4-3 to TRBJ2-2; D not certain. This CDR3 comprises 17 residues. Germline V gene data show CDR1 as LGHNA and CDR2 as YSLEER. The ends were cut back, 5 bases at V and 4 bases at J, with 20 bases in the middle. The CDR3 is CASSLHPGGTSTGELFF. For the CDR3, the DNA is TGCGCCAGCAGCTTACATCCCGGCGGAACTTCCACCGGGGAGCTGTTTTTT.

In its sample, this clone was seen once. The gene calls are TRBV27 and TRBJ2-7; 9 nucleotides agree with TRBD1. CDR1 and CDR2 from the germline V gene are MNHEY and SMNVEV (reference sequence). The CDR3 runs 13 residues. Losses at the gene ends were 4 bases for V and 3 bases for J; bases not matched to a gene: 1. This chain's CDR3 is CASSWGQGYEQYF. CDR3 nucleotides: TGTGCCAGCAGTTGGGGACAGGGCTACGAGCAGTACTTC.

The chain carries TRBV5-5 and TRBJ2-3; possibly TRBD1 for D (6 bases). The CDR3 contains 16 residues. Trimming removed 0 bases from V and 4 bases from J, with 15 bases in between. Germline-derived CDR1 and CDR2 are SGHKS and YYEKEE (reference sequence). CDR3: CASSLDREEQADTQYF. The DNA for the CDR3 is TGTGCCAGCAGCTTGGACAGGGAAGAGCAGGCAGATACGCAGTATTTT.

This rearrangement joins TRBV5-1 to TRBJ2-3; 13 positions match TRBD2. Germline V gives CDR1 SGHRS, CDR2 YFSETQ. V lost 3 bases, J lost 0 bases, and 22 bases stayed unmatched. This CDR3 has 23 residues. CDR3 amino acids: CASSSRLAGGLNIEPDSTDTQYF. DNA of the CDR3: TGCGCCAGCAGCTCCCGACTAGCGGGGGGCCTGAATATCGAACCAGATAGCACAGATACGCAGTATTTT.

This chain links TRBV7-8 with TRBJ2-5; perhaps TRBD1 as D (6 bases). The tail of the sequence fits TRBJ2-7 better, so the J call may be wrong. The germline V gene encodes CDR1 SGHVS and CDR2 FQNEAQ. There are 13 residues in the CDR3. Here the CDR3 DNA reads TGTGCCAGCAGCTCGGACAGCTCCTACGAGCAGTACTTC. Protein: CASSSDSSYEQYF.

The V call is TRBV5-4, the J call TRBJ2-5; 9 bases map to TRBD2. V shed 4 bases and J 7 bases; nucleotides not matched to a gene: 20. The CDR3 runs to 18 residues. Germline V gives CDR1 SGHNT, CDR2 YYREEE (reference sequence). The CDR3 coding sequence is TGTGCCAGCAGCCCGGGACTAGCATCACCTGGACCCCGAGGGACCCAGTACTTC. This gives the protein CASSPGLASPGPRGTQYF. The full variable domain, in which reference TRBV5-4 and TRBJ2-5 provide the parts outside the CDR3, is ETGVTQSPTHLIKTRGQQVTLRCSSQSGHNTVSWYQQALGQGPQFIFQYYREEENGRGNFPPRFSGLQFPNYSSELNVNALELDDSALYLCASSPGLASPGPRGTQYFGPGTRLLVL.

This chain uses TRBV6-4 with TRBJ1-5; a weak D match, TRBD1 (5 bases). The CDR3 covers 16 residues. The germline CDR1 and CDR2 sequences are MRHNA and SNTAGT. Trimming shortened V by 0 bases and J by 2 bases, and 11 bases separated the two germline ends. CDR3 residues: CASSDSAGIGNQPQHF. The CDR3 DNA reads TGTGCCAGCAGTGACTCTGCAGGGATTGGCAATCAGCCCCAGCATTTT.

The chain joins TRBV4-3 to TRBJ2-3; no clear D. The V gene's germline CDR1 is LGHNA and CDR2 YSLEER. V was pared by 0 bases and J by 10 bases, with 11 bases between. The CDR3 length is 13 residues. The CDR3 protein is CASSQDLLTSQYF. Written as DNA, the CDR3 is TGCGCCAGCAGCCAAGATCTCTTAACATCGCAGTATTTT.

The rearrangement uses TRBV7-9 and TRBJ2-3, with TRBD2 matching over 7 bases. The germline V gene encodes CDR1 SEHNR and CDR2 FQNEAQ (reference sequence). The J segment lost 6 bases and the V segment lost 4 bases, leaving 10 bases of the junction unmatched. This CDR3 has 15 amino acids. This chain's CDR3 is CASSSLPGGEDTQYF. For the CDR3, the DNA is TGTGCCAGCAGCTCACTACCTGGGGGGGAGGATACGCAGTATTTT.